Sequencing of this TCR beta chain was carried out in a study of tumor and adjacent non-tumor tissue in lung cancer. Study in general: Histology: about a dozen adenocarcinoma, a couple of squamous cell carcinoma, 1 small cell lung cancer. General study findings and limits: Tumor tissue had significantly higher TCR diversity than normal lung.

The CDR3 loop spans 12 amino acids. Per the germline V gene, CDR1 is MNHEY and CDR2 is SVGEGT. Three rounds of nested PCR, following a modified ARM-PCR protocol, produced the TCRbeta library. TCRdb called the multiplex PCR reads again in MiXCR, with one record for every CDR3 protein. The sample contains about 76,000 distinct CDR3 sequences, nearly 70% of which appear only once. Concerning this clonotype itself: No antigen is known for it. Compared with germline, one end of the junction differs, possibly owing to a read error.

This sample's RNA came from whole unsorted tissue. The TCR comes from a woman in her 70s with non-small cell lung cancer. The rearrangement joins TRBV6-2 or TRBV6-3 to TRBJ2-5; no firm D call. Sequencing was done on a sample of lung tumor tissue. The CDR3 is CVSSYVRETQYF. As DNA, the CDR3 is TGTGTCAGCAGTTACGTGCGGGAGACCCAGTACTTC.